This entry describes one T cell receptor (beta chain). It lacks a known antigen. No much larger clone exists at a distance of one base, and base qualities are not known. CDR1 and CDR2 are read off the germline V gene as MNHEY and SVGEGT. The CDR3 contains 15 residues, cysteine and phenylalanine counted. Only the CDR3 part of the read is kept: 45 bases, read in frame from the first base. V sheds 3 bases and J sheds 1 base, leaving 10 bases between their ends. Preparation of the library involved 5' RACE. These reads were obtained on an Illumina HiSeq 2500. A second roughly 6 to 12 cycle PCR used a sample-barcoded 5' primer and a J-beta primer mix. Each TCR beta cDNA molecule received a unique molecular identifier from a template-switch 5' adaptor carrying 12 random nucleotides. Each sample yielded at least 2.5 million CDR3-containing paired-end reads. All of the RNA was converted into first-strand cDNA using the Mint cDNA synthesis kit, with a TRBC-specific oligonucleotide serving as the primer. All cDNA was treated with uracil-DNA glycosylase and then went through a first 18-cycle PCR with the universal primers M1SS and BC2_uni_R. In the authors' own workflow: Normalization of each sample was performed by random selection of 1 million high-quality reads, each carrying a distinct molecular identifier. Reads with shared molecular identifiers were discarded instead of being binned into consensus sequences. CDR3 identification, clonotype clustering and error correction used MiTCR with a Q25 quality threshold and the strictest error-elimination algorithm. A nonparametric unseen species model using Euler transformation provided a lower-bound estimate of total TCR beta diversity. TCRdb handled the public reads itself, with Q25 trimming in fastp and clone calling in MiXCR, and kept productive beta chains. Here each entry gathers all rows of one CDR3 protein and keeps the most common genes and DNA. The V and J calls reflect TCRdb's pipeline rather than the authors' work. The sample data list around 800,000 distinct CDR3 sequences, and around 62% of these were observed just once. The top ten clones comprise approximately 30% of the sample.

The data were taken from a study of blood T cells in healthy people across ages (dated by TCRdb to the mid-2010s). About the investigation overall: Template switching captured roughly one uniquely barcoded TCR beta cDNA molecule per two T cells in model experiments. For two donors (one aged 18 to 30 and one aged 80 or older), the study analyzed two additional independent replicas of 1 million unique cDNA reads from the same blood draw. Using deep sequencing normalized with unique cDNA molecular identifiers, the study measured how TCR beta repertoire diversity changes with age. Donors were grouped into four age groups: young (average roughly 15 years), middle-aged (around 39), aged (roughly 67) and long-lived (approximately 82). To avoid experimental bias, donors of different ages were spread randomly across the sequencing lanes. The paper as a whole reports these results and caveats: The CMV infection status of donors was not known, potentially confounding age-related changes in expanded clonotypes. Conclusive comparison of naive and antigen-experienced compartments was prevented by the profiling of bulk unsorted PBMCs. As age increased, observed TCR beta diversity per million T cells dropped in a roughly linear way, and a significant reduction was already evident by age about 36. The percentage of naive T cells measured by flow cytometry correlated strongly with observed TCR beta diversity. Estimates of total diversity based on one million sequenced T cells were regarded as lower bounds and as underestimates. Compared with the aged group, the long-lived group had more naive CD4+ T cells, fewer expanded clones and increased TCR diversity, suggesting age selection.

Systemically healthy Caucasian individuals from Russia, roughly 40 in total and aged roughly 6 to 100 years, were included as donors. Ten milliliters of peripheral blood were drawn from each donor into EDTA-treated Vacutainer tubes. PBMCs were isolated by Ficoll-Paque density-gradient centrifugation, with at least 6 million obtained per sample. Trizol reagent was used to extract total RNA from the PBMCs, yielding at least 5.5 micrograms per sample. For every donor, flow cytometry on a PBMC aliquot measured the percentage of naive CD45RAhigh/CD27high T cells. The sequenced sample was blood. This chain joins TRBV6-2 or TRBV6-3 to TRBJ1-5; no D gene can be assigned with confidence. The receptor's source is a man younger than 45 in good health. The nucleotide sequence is TGTGCCAGCAGTTATATTGGGGTCAGCAATCAGCCCCAGCATTTT. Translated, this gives CASSYIGVSNQPQHF.